The present entry profiles one T cell receptor (beta chain) with its context. Its antigen is unidentified. Prior to sequencing, the ViraFEST assay stimulated PBMC with viral peptide pools, which expanded the antigen-specific CD4+ T cells. Between days 9 and 10 of culture, CD4+ T cells were separated out. Participants received two doses of either the BNT162b2 or mRNA-1273 vaccine. IL-2 at 10 IU/ml and peptides at approximately 9.5 ug/ml were added to cultured PBMC, approximately 1.9 million per well. Here immunoSEQ multiplex PCR was the method, and the copy in TCRdb shows in-frame clones only, minus some. The data hold tens of thousands of clones, with around 78% observed a single time. This entry is derived from a study of vaccination effects on CD4 cells after COVID-19. This CDR3 spans 16 amino acids. The trim removed 3 bases at V and 6 bases at J, leaving 6 bases unmatched. Per germline, CDR1 SGHTA and CDR2 FQGNSA.

The clonotype originates from a human donor who received a COVID-19 vaccine. The sample was CD4+ T cells from PBMCs cultured with HCoV-229E spike peptides, taken after COVID-19 vaccination. The chain couples TRBV7-2 to TRBJ1-6; 9 bases map to TRBD1. The CDR3 region is CASSFDRGIFNSPLHF. Written as DNA, the CDR3 is TGTGCCAGCAGCTTTGACAGGGGGATTTTTAATTCACCCCTCCACTTT.